The 3 T cell receptor beta chains in this list originate from one sample, sequenced in a study of shared clonotypes between healthy human individuals (dated by TCRdb to 2019 to 2021). Library preparation used the immunoSEQ multiplex PCR assay. The table comes from immuneACCESS by way of TCRdb, which keeps in-frame sequences with V and J called. Part of the clones is missing from these tables; in studies checked, under half for an unresolved V gene and the rest for unknown reasons. In all, the sample holds approximately 2.3 million clones, and about 92% of those were seen once. Approximately 0.4% of the sample comes from the top ten. The sequencing sample was made of naive CD4+ T cells from PBMCs. The sample's cell subset or site, from its label and the paper: CD45RA+ positively selected. Receptors originate from a man in his late teens or twenties in good health. Some clones in this sample may be carry-over from other donors' samples.

The chain joins TRBV27 to TRBJ1-4; no definite D call. Germline V gene sequence: CDR1 MNHEY, CDR2 SMNVEV (reference sequence). This CDR3 is 13 amino acids long. V gave up 5 bases and J gave up 8 bases, with 12 bases separating them. CDR3 loop: CASSLTIGEKLFF. In DNA form, the CDR3 reads TGTGCCAGCAGTCTAACGATTGGGGAAAAACTGTTTTTT.

The chain uses TRBV4-1 and TRBJ2-1, with 8 bases identical to TRBD1. Germline CDR1 reads MGHRA; CDR2 reads YSYEKL. With V trimmed by 1 base and J by 9 bases, 5 bases remained unmatched. The CDR3 is 14 amino acids. CDR3 in amino acids: CASSQGTGSGEQFF. CDR3 nucleotide sequence: TGCGCCAGCAGCCAAGGGACAGGGTCCGGTGAGCAGTTCTTC.

In this sample, this clone turned up once. The chain uses TRBV28 and TRBJ2-3; 11 positions agree with TRBD2. Unmatched junction bases numbered 7, after V lost 8 bases and J lost 0 bases. The CDR3 runs to 16 residues. CDR1 is MDHEN, CDR2 SYDVKM, per germline. CDR3 sequence: CASGTSGATSTDTQYF. As DNA, the CDR3 is TGTGCCAGCGGGACTAGCGGAGCAACTAGCACAGATACGCAGTATTTT.